The present T cell receptor beta chain was sequenced within a study of blood T cell repertoires in COVID-19. About the research overall: Acute and convalescent COVID-19 samples came from the United States, Italy and Spain. PBMCs, B-cell-depleted T cells, or T cells were the source of the cDNA or gDNA that made up the material.

As processed by the authors: Reference gene primer amplification in the assay estimated nucleated cell counts. Produced via immunoSEQ multiplex PCR; TCRdb's table is partial and in-frame only. V and J calls and clone size are as listed in that table; D and trimming were resolved from the DNA. The sample holds just under 45,000 clones; approximately 89% are singletons and the top ten take over 1%. The V gene's germline CDR1 is MNHEY and CDR2 SMNVEV (reference sequence). V trimming: 5 bases; J trimming: 7 bases; junction bases outside the gene matches: 6. The CDR3 is 13 residues long. This sequence was found in a woman between 35 and 50 years old with acute or convalescent COVID-19. This chain links TRBV27 with TRBJ1-2, with 8 bases lining up with TRBD1. The sequenced material came from peripheral blood. The DNA for the CDR3 is TGTGCCAGCAGTCCGGACAGGGCGCTTGGCTACACCTTC. Its translation is CASSPDRALGYTF.